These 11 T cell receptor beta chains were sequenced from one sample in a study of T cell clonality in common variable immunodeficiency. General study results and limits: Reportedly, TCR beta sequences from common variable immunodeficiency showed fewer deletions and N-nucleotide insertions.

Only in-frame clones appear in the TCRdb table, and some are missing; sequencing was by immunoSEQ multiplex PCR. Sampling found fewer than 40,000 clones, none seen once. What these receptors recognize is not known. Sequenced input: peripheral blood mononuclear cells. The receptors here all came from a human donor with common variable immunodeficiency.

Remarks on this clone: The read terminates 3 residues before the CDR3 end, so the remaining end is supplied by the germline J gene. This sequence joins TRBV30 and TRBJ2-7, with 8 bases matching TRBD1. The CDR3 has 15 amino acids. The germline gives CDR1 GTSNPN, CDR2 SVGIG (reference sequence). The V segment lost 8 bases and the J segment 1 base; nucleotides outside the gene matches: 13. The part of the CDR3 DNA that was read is TGTGCCAGTAGACTTTCCGGGACAGGTTCCTACGAG. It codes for CASRLSGTGSYE. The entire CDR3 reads CASRLSGTGSYEQYF. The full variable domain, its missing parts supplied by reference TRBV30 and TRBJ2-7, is SQTIHQWPATLVQPVGSPLSLECTVEGTSNPNLYWYRQAAGRGLQLLFYSVGIGQISSEVPQNLSASRPQDRQFILSSKKLLLSDSGFYLCASRLSGTGSYEQYFGPGTRLTVT.

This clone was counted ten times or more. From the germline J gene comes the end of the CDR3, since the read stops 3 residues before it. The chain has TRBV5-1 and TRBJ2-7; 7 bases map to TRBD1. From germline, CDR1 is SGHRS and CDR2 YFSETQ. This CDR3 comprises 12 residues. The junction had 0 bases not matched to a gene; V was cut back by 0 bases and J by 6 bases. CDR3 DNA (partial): TGCGCCAGCAGCTTGGCAGGGGGCGAG. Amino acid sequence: CASSLAGGE. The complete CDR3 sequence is CASSLAGGEQYF.

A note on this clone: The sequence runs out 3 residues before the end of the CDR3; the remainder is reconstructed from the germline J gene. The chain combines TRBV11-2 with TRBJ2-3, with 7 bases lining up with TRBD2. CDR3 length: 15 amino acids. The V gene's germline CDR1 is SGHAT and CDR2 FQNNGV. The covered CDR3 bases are TGTGCCAGCAGCTTAGGGGGCGGGCTTAGCGGGACG. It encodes CASSLGGGLSGT. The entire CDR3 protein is CASSLGGGLSGTQYF.

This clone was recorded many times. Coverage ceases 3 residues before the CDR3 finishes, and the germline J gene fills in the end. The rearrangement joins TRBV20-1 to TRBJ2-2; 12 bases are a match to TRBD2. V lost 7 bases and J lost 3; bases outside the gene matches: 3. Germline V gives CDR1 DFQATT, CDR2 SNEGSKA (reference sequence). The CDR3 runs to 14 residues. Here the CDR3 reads CSGLAGVYTGELFF. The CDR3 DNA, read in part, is TGCAGTGGACTAGCGGGAGTCTACACCGGGGAG.

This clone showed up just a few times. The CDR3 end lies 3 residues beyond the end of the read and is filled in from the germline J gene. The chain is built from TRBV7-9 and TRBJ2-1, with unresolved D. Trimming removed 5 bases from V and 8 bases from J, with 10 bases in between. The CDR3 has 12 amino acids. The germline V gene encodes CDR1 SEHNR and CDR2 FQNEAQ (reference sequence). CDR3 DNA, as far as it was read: TGTGCCAGCAGCCTGTCCTCGGATGAG. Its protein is CASSLSSDE. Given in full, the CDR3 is CASSLSSDEQFF.

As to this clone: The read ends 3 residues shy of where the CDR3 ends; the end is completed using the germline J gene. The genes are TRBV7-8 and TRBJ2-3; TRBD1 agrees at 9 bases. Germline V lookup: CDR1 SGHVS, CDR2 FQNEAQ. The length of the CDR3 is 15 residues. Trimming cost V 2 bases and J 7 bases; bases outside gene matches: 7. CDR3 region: CASSLLTGGAHTQYF. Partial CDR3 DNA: TGTGCCAGCAGCTTACTCACAGGGGGCGCGCATACG.

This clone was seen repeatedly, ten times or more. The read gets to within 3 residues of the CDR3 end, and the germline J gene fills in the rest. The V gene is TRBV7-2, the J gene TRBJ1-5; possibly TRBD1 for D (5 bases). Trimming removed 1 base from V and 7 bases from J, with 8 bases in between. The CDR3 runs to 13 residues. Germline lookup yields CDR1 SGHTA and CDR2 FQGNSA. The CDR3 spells CASSLDRLQPQHF. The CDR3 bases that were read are TGTGCCAGCAGCTTAGACAGGTTACAGCCC.

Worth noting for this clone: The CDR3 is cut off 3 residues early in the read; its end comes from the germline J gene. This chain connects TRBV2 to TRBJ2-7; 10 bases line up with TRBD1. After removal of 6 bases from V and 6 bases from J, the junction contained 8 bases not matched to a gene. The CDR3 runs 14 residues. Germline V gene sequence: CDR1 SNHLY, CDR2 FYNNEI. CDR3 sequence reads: CASSRDRGWREQYF. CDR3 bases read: TGTGCCAGCAGCCGGGACAGGGGCTGGCGCGAG.

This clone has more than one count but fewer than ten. The CDR3 bases that were read are TGTGCCAGCAGCTTAGGTCAGGGACACACAGATACG. Its translation: CASSLGQGHTDT. The CDR3 reads in full as CASSLGQGHTDTQYF. The chain recombines TRBV7-9 with TRBJ2-3, with D perhaps matching TRBD1 (6 bases). The read comes to an end 3 residues before the CDR3 does, leaving the germline J gene to fill in the end. V was shortened by 1 base and J by 2 bases, with 10 bases between the two germline ends. CDR3 length: 15 amino acids. From germline, CDR1 is SEHNR and CDR2 FQNEAQ (reference sequence).

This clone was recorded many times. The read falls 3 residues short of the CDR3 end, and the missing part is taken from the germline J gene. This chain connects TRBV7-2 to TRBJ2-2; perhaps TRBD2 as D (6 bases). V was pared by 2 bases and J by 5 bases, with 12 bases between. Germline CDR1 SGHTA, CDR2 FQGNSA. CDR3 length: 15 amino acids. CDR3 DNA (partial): TGTGCCAGCAGCTTACGCACCGGAGGGACCGGGGAG. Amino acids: CASSLRTGGTGE. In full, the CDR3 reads CASSLRTGGTGELFF.

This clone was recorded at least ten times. CDR3 sequence: CASSTSYEQYF. Partial CDR3 DNA: TGTGCCAGCAGTACTAGCTACGAG. This rearrangement joins TRBV7-9 to TRBJ2-7, with TRBD2 as a possible D gene (5 bases). The DNA ends 3 residues before the CDR3 does, and the rest of the CDR3 is filled in from the germline J gene. The germline V gene has CDR1 SEHNR and CDR2 FQNEAQ (reference sequence). Trimming pared 6 bases from V and 3 bases from J, leaving 6 bases between. The CDR3 contains 11 residues.